These T cell receptor beta chains were read from a single sample in a study of cytotoxic CD8 clonotypes in ibrutinib-treated CLL. Here immunoSEQ multiplex PCR was the method, and the copy in TCRdb shows in-frame clones only, minus some. Among 160,000 or so clones listed, roughly 80% were seen once. Sequences were derived from PBMCs, sampled after 24 months of ibrutinib treatment. The source of these receptors is a human donor with chronic lymphocytic leukemia. CDR3s include the opening cysteine and the closing phenylalanine or tryptophan. Fields, in order: clone size, V gene, D gene, J gene, CDR3 DNA, CDR3 protein. D genes are given only for firm matches. Clone size is not always given. Where it is, it says once, few, many or a class for expanded clones.

clone size: .; V gene: TRBV25-1; D gene: .; J gene: TRBJ1-2; CDR3 DNA: TGTGCCAGCAGTGACCCTCGGGAAAGAGCTAACTATGGCTACACCTTC; CDR3 protein: CASSDPRERANYGYTF
clone size: .; V gene: TRBV13; D gene: TRBD1; J gene: TRBJ1-1; CDR3 DNA: TGTGCCAGCAGCTACGGGACAGGGAGGACTGAAGCTTTCTTT; CDR3 protein: CASSYGTGRTEAFF
clone size: .; V gene: TRBV7-3; D gene: .; J gene: TRBJ1-2; CDR3 DNA: TGTGCCAGCAGCCCGAGCCGGGACGGTGGCTACACCTTC; CDR3 protein: CASSPSRDGGYTF
clone size: .; V gene: TRBV18; D gene: .; J gene: TRBJ1-6; CDR3 DNA: TGTGCCAGCTCAGAGCAGAGCTCCTATAATTCACCCCTCCACTTT; CDR3 protein: CASSEQSSYNSPLHF
clone size: .; V gene: TRBV30; D gene: .; J gene: TRBJ2-1; CDR3 DNA: TGTGCCTGGAGTCGGAGACCCTCGGCCCTACACGATGAGCAGTTCTTC; CDR3 protein: CAWSRRPSALHDEQFF
clone size: once; V gene: TRBV28; D gene: .; J gene: TRBJ2-7; CDR3 DNA: TGTGCCAGCAGTTTACTTCAGGGGACGGAGTACTTC; CDR3 protein: CASSLLQGTEYF
clone size: .; V gene: TRBV19; D gene: TRBD1; J gene: TRBJ1-1; CDR3 DNA: TGTGCCAGTAGCCACGAACAGGGGGCTGAAGCTTTCTTT; CDR3 protein: CASSHEQGAEAFF
clone size: .; V gene: TRBV11-2; D gene: TRBD1; J gene: TRBJ2-1; CDR3 DNA: TGTGCCAGCAGCTTAAGAAGACAGGGGGCCGGTGAGCAGTTCTTC; CDR3 protein: CASSLRRQGAGEQFF
clone size: .; V gene: TRBV15; D gene: .; J gene: TRBJ1-1; CDR3 DNA: TGTGCCACCAGCAGAGATCAAACGACGCTGAACACTGAAGCTTTCTTT; CDR3 protein: CATSRDQTTLNTEAFF
clone size: .; V gene: TRBV27; D gene: .; J gene: TRBJ1-2; CDR3 DNA: TGTGCCAGCACCCCCCTCGCGGGGGCCGTCTATGGCTACACCTTC; CDR3 protein: CASTPLAGAVYGYTF
clone size: .; V gene: TRBV5-1; D gene: .; J gene: TRBJ2-5; CDR3 DNA: TGCGCCAGCAGCCTCCTAGGACAGGGGTATCGACTAGCGGGCCAAGAGACCCAGTACTTC; CDR3 protein: CASSLLGQGYRLAGQETQYF
clone size: .; V gene: TRBV9; D gene: TRBD1; J gene: TRBJ2-2; CDR3 DNA: TGTGCCAGCAGCGTGGGACAGGGGGCGCGATTGGACACCGGGGAGCTGTTTTTT; CDR3 protein: CASSVGQGARLDTGELFF
clone size: once; V gene: TRBV9; D gene: .; J gene: TRBJ1-5; CDR3 DNA: TGTGCCAGCAGCTGGCTGGTCAATCAGCCCCAGCATTTT; CDR3 protein: CASSWLVNQPQHF
clone size: .; V gene: TRBV7-3; D gene: .; J gene: TRBJ1-2; CDR3 DNA: TGTGCCAGCAGCTTATCGGGGGGCATTAACTATGGCTACACCTTC; CDR3 protein: CASSLSGGINYGYTF
clone size: once; V gene: TRBV5-4; D gene: TRBD2; J gene: TRBJ2-5; CDR3 DNA: TGTGCCAGCAGCTTCGGAGGGACTAGACAAGAGACCCAGTACTTC; CDR3 protein: CASSFGGTRQETQYF
clone size: .; V gene: TRBV5-1; D gene: TRBD2; J gene: TRBJ2-1; CDR3 DNA: TGCGCCAGCAGCCGGAGCGGGAGTACCTACAATGAGCAGTTCTTC; CDR3 protein: CASSRSGSTYNEQFF
clone size: .; V gene: TRBV27; D gene: .; J gene: TRBJ2-5; CDR3 DNA: TGTGCCACCCGACGCGACGGGAATATCCAAGAGACCCAGTACTTC; CDR3 protein: CATRRDGNIQETQYF
clone size: medium-sized; V gene: TRBV6-5; D gene: .; J gene: TRBJ2-7; CDR3 DNA: TGTGCCAGCAGTCCCGGGGCCTTCTCCTACGAGCAGTACTTC; CDR3 protein: CASSPGAFSYEQYF
clone size: .; V gene: TRBV5-1; D gene: TRBD1; J gene: TRBJ2-7; CDR3 DNA: TGCGCCAGCAGCGCCTCGGACAGGCCCTACGAGCAGTACTTC; CDR3 protein: CASSASDRPYEQYF
clone size: .; V gene: TRBV18; D gene: .; J gene: TRBJ2-1; CDR3 DNA: TGTGCCAGCTCACACCAAAGTGGAAAACCGTACAATGAGCAGTTCTTC; CDR3 protein: CASSHQSGKPYNEQFF
clone size: few; V gene: TRBV30; D gene: .; J gene: TRBJ1-6; CDR3 DNA: TGTGCCCGGGACGCCTCGGGCTCCTATAATTCACCCCTCCACTTT; CDR3 protein: CARDASGSYNSPLHF
clone size: .; V gene: TRBV18; D gene: .; J gene: TRBJ1-5; CDR3 DNA: TGTGCCAGCTCTACCATGGCCACCGTTGGAAATCAGCCCCAGCATTTT; CDR3 protein: CASSTMATVGNQPQHF
clone size: .; V gene: TRBV30; D gene: .; J gene: TRBJ1-2; CDR3 DNA: TGTGCCTGGAGGGTATTCCCCCCTGGAGTTGGCTACACCTTC; CDR3 protein: CAWRVFPPGVGYTF
clone size: .; V gene: TRBV18; D gene: .; J gene: TRBJ1-6; CDR3 DNA: TGTGCCAGCTCACCGAGAGAAATATATAATTCACCCCTCCACTTT; CDR3 protein: CASSPREIYNSPLHF
clone size: .; V gene: TRBV30; D gene: .; J gene: TRBJ2-1; CDR3 DNA: TGTGCCTGGAGACCGGTCGGCCCCTACAATGAGCAGTTCTTC; CDR3 protein: CAWRPVGPYNEQFF
clone size: .; V gene: TRBV2; D gene: .; J gene: TRBJ1-1; CDR3 DNA: TGTGCCAGCAGTGGCGCACTGAACACTGAAGCTTTCTTT; CDR3 protein: CASSGALNTEAFF
clone size: .; V gene: TRBV29-1; D gene: .; J gene: TRBJ1-1; CDR3 DNA: TGCAGCGTTGAAGATTTGCAGGGATTGAACACTGAAGCTTTCTTT; CDR3 protein: CSVEDLQGLNTEAFF
clone size: .; V gene: TRBV6-6; D gene: .; J gene: TRBJ2-3; CDR3 DNA: TGTGCCAGCAGTTACTCGGGACTGCGGGATACGCAGTATTTT; CDR3 protein: CASSYSGLRDTQYF
clone size: once; V gene: TRBV11-2; D gene: TRBD1; J gene: TRBJ1-2; CDR3 DNA: TGTGCCAGCAGCGTACAGGGGGCAAATGGCTACACCTTC; CDR3 protein: CASSVQGANGYTF
clone size: .; V gene: TRBV9; D gene: .; J gene: TRBJ1-1; CDR3 DNA: TGTGCCAGCGCAAGTAGAAAGGGCGAGCCGAACACTGAAGCTTTCTTT; CDR3 protein: CASASRKGEPNTEAFF
clone size: .; V gene: TRBV11-2; D gene: TRBD2; J gene: TRBJ2-3; CDR3 DNA: TGTGCCAGCAGCTTAGGACTAGCGGAAGCAGATACGCAGTATTTT; CDR3 protein: CASSLGLAEADTQYF
clone size: .; V gene: TRBV7-2; D gene: TRBD2; J gene: TRBJ2-5; CDR3 DNA: TGTGCCAGCAGCAGTCGGGCGGGGGTGGAGACCCAGTACTTC; CDR3 protein: CASSSRAGVETQYF
clone size: .; V gene: TRBV10-3; D gene: .; J gene: TRBJ1-2; CDR3 DNA: TGTGCCATCAGTGGGGCCGATGACTACACCTTC; CDR3 protein: CAISGADDYTF
clone size: .; V gene: TRBV7-2; D gene: .; J gene: TRBJ1-2; CDR3 DNA: TGTGCCAGCAGCTTAGCTCCAACTGGCTACACCTTC; CDR3 protein: CASSLAPTGYTF
clone size: .; V gene: TRBV7-9; D gene: TRBD1; J gene: TRBJ1-5; CDR3 DNA: TGTGCCAGCAGCCTACAGGGGTCCCATAGCAATCAGCCCCAGCATTTT; CDR3 protein: CASSLQGSHSNQPQHF
clone size: .; V gene: TRBV7-2; D gene: .; J gene: TRBJ1-2; CDR3 DNA: TGTGCCAGCAGATTGGGAGGAACGCATGGCTACACCTTC; CDR3 protein: CASRLGGTHGYTF
clone size: .; V gene: TRBV7-3; D gene: .; J gene: TRBJ2-6; CDR3 DNA: TGTGCCAGCAGCCTCAGGGACGGGGCCAACGTCCTGACTTTC; CDR3 protein: CASSLRDGANVLTF
clone size: .; V gene: TRBV5-1; D gene: .; J gene: TRBJ1-5; CDR3 DNA: TGCGCCAGCAGCCCCGGGACAATTTTGGGGGCTAAGCCCCAGCATTTT; CDR3 protein: CASSPGTILGAKPQHF
clone size: .; V gene: TRBV6-6; D gene: .; J gene: TRBJ1-1; CDR3 DNA: TGTGCCAGCAGTTACGCCCAGGGGGCTTTCTTT; CDR3 protein: CASSYAQGAFF
clone size: once; V gene: TRBV15; D gene: .; J gene: TRBJ2-1; CDR3 DNA: TGTGCCACCAGCAGAGGGTCCGTGGGCTACAATGAGCAGTTCTTC; CDR3 protein: CATSRGSVGYNEQFF
clone size: .; V gene: TRBV5-8; D gene: .; J gene: TRBJ2-7; CDR3 DNA: TGTGCCAGCAGCTTGCGGGGGTCCTACGAGCAGTACTTC; CDR3 protein: CASSLRGSYEQYF
clone size: .; V gene: TRBV11-2; D gene: TRBD2; J gene: TRBJ2-7; CDR3 DNA: TGTGCCAGCAGCTTAGATCTTACTAGCGGGAGTAGCGAGCAGTACTTC; CDR3 protein: CASSLDLTSGSSEQYF
clone size: .; V gene: TRBV7-8; D gene: TRBD1; J gene: TRBJ2-7; CDR3 DNA: TGTGCCAGCAGACAGGGGGGGACAGGGTCCTACGAGCAGTACTTC; CDR3 protein: CASRQGGTGSYEQYF
clone size: .; V gene: TRBV9; D gene: TRBD1; J gene: TRBJ1-4; CDR3 DNA: TGTGCCAGCAGCACTGGACAGGCCTTTAATGAAAAACTGTTTTTT; CDR3 protein: CASSTGQAFNEKLFF
clone size: .; V gene: TRBV28; D gene: TRBD1; J gene: TRBJ2-3; CDR3 DNA: TGTGCCAGCAGTGGCGCCGACAGGGGGAGGGGTACGCAGTATTTT; CDR3 protein: CASSGADRGRGTQYF
clone size: .; V gene: TRBV11-2; D gene: TRBD2; J gene: TRBJ2-3; CDR3 DNA: TGTGCCAGCAGCTTAAGGCTAGCGGGAGGGTCAGATACGCAGTATTTT; CDR3 protein: CASSLRLAGGSDTQYF
clone size: .; V gene: TRBV9; D gene: .; J gene: TRBJ1-2; CDR3 DNA: TGTGCCAGCAGCGTAGAGGAGGGAAGGTATGGCTACACCTTC; CDR3 protein: CASSVEEGRYGYTF
clone size: .; V gene: TRBV5-1; D gene: .; J gene: TRBJ2-7; CDR3 DNA: TGCGCCAGCAGCTTGGGGTGGGCGCGGGAGCAGTACTTC; CDR3 protein: CASSLGWAREQYF
clone size: .; V gene: TRBV12-5; D gene: .; J gene: TRBJ1-1; CDR3 DNA: TGTGCTAGTGATAAAGGGGGTAACACTGAAGCTTTCTTT; CDR3 protein: CASDKGGNTEAFF
clone size: once; V gene: TRBV5-8; D gene: .; J gene: TRBJ2-3; CDR3 DNA: TGTGCCAGCAGCTTGGTTGGCACAGATACGCAGTATTTT; CDR3 protein: CASSLVGTDTQYF
clone size: .; V gene: TRBV14; D gene: TRBD1; J gene: TRBJ2-7; CDR3 DNA: TGTGCCAGCAGCCAAGCGTTGGGACAGGGTGCCTCCTACGAGCAGTACTTC; CDR3 protein: CASSQALGQGASYEQYF
clone size: .; V gene: TRBV7-2; D gene: .; J gene: TRBJ2-3; CDR3 DNA: TGTGCCAGCAGCGGAGCCGGGACGCCGAGCACAGATACGCAGTATTTT; CDR3 protein: CASSGAGTPSTDTQYF
clone size: .; V gene: TRBV5-6; D gene: TRBD1; J gene: TRBJ2-1; CDR3 DNA: TGTGCCAGCAGCTTGGGACAGGGAAGTTACAATGAGCAGTTCTTC; CDR3 protein: CASSLGQGSYNEQFF
clone size: .; V gene: TRBV28; D gene: .; J gene: TRBJ1-4; CDR3 DNA: TGTGCCAGCCGAGAGCTACAGGGTTGGGAAAAACTGTTTTTT; CDR3 protein: CASRELQGWEKLFF